What follows describes a single T cell receptor (beta chain). In the same sample, other DNA sequences code for this CDR3. This record belongs to a study of siplizumab effects on memory and regulatory T cells. Trimming pared 3 bases from V and 4 bases from J, leaving 7 bases between. There are 12 residues in the CDR3. The V gene's germline CDR1 is MDHEN and CDR2 SYDVKM. The repertoire was sequenced with immunoSEQ multiplex PCR; TCRdb's copy has only in-frame clones and lacks some. This sample has some 100,000 clones, with roughly 94% found just once. The sequence came from a human donor in good health. Specimen: Tregs sorted from blood. V usage is TRBV28 and J usage is TRBJ2-7; D is uncertain. The chain's CDR3 is CASSLSGYEQYF. In DNA form, the CDR3 reads TGTGCCAGCAGTTTGTCAGGATACGAGCAGTACTTC.